This TCR beta chain appears in the sequencing data of a study of CD8+ T cells in alopecia areata. Whole-study results and caveats: Higher clonality and more expanded CD8+ clones appeared in lesional than normal scalp.

Punch biopsies of lesional scalp, plus peripheral blood, were taken from alopecia areata patients. Per the germline V gene, CDR1 is GTSNPN and CDR2 is SVGIG (reference sequence). The CDR3 loop spans 11 amino acids. Trimming stripped 6 bases from V and 4 bases from J, with 9 bases between. Details on this clone: Its cognate antigen is unknown.

RNA was extracted and reverse transcribed into cDNA as the sequencing template. The table came from immunoSEQ multiplex PCR; TCRdb's copy has only in-frame clones and leaves some out. The repertoire holds fewer than 100,000 clones, with nearly 45% as singletons. The sample was CD4+ T cells sorted from blood. The chain is built from TRBV30 and TRBJ2-5; D remains unclear. This clonotype was sampled from a human donor with alopecia areata. CDR3 protein: CACGLVETQYF. CDR3 DNA: TGTGCCTGTGGATTAGTAGAGACCCAGTACTTC. The full variable domain, its missing parts supplied by reference TRBV30 and TRBJ2-5, is SQTIHQWPATLVQPVGSPLSLECTVEGTSNPNLYWYRQAAGRGLQLLFYSVGIGQISSEVPQNLSASRPQDRQFILSSKKLLLSDSGFYLCACGLVETQYFGPGTRLLVL.